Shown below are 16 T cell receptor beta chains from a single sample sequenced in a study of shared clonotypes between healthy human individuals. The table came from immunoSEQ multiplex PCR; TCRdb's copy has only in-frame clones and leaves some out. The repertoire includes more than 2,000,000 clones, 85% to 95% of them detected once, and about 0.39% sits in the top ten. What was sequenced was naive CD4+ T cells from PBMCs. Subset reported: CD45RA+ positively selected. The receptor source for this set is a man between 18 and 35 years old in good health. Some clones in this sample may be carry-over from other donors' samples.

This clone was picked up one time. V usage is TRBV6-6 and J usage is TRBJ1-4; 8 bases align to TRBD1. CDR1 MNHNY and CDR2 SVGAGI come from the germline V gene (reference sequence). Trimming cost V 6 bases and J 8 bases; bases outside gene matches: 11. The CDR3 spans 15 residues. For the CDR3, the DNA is TGTGCCAGCAGCCTCCTCGGACAGGGTGGAGAAAAACTGTTTTTT. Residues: CASSLLGQGGEKLFF.

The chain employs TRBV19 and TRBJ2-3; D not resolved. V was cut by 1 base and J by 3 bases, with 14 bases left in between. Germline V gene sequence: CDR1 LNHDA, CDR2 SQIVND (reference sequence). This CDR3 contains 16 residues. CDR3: CASSIGLVRGTDTQYF. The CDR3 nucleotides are TGTGCCAGTAGTATAGGGCTAGTTCGAGGAACAGATACGCAGTATTTT.

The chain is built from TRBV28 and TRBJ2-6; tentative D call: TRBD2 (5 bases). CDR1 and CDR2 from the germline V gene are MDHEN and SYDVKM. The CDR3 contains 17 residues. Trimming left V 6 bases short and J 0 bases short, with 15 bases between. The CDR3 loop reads CASRAGIIRSGANVLTF. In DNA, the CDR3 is TGTGCCAGCAGAGCCGGGATCATACGCTCTGGGGCCAACGTCCTGACTTTC.

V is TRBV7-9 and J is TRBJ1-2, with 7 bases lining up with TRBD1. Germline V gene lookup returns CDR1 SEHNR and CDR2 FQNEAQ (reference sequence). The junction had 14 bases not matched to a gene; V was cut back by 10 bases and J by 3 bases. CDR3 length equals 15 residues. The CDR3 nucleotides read TGTGCCACCTCAGGGGGGTGGGAGGCGCACTATGGCTACACCTTC. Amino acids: CATSGGWEAHYGYTF.

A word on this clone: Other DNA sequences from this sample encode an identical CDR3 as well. CDR3 in amino acids: CASSPTGGTEAFF. The CDR3 DNA follows: TGTGCCAGCTCACCGACGGGGGGCACTGAAGCTTTCTTT. The V call is TRBV18, the J call TRBJ1-1, with D tentatively TRBD1 (5 bases). The CDR3 runs 13 residues. Germline loops: CDR1 KGHSH, CDR2 LQKENI. V lost 3 bases and J lost 4, with 9 bases in between. Looking up the rest from reference TRBV18 and TRBJ1-1 gives the full variable domain: NAGVMQNPRHLVRRRGQEARLRCSPMKGHSHVYWYRQLPEEGLKFMVYLQKENIIDESGMPKERFSAEFPKEGPSILRIQQVVRGDSAAYFCASSPTGGTEAFFGQGTRLTVV.

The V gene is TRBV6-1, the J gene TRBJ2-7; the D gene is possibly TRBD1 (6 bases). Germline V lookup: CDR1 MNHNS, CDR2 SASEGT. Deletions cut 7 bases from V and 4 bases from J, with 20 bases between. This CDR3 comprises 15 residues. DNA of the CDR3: TGTGCCAGCATTTCGCCAGGGGCAACCTCGTACGAGCAGTACTTC. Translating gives CASISPGATSYEQYF.

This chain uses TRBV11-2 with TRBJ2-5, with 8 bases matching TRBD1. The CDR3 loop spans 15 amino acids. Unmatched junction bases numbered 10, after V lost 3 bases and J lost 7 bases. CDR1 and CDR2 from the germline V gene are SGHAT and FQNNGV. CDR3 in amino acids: CASSFLGRGQMTQYF. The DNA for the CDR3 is TGTGCCAGCAGCTTTCTGGGCAGGGGGCAGATGACCCAGTACTTC.

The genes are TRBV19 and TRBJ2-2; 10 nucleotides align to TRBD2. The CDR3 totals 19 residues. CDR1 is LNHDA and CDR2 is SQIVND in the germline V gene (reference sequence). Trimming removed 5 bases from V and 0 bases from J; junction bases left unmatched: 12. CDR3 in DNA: TGTGCCAGTAGTGGGAGAACCGGGACTAGCGAAACGAACACCGGGGAGCTGTTTTTT. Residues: CASSGRTGTSETNTGELFF.

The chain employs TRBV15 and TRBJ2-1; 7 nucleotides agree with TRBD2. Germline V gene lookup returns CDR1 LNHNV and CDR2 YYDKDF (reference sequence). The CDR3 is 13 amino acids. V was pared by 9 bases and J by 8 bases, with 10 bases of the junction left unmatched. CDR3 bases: TGTGCCACAAAGGGAGGGTCGAGGGATGAGCAGTTCTTC. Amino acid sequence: CATKGGSRDEQFF.

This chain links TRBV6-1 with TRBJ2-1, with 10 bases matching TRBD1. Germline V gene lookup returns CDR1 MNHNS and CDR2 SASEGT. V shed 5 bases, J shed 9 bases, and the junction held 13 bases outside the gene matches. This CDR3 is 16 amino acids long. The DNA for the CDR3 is TGTGCCAGCAGTAAAGAAGTGGGGACAGGGGATGCTGAGCAGTTCTTC. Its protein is CASSKEVGTGDAEQFF.

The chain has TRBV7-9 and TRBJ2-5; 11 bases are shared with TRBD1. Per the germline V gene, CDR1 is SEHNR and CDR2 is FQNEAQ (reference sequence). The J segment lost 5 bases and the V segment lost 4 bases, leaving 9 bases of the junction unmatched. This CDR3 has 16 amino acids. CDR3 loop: CASSSRDRGVKETQYF. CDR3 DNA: TGTGCCAGCAGCTCAAGGGACAGGGGGGTTAAGGAGACCCAGTACTTC.

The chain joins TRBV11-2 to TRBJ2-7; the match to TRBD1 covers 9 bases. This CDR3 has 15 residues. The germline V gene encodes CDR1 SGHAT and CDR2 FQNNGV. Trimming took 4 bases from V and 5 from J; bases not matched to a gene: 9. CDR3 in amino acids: CASSSTSTGGHEQYF. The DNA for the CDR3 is TGTGCCAGCAGCTCCACCTCGACAGGGGGGCACGAGCAGTACTTC. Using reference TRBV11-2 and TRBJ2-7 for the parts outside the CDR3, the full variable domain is EAGVAQSPRYKIIEKRQSVAFWCNPISGHATLYWYQQILGQGPKLLIQFQNNGVVDDSQLPKDRFSAERLKGVDSTLKIQPAKLEDSAVYLCASSSTSTGGHEQYFGPGTRLTVT.

The CDR3 here is CASRWGPGRAGGTDTQYF. DNA for the CDR3: TGTGCCAGCAGGTGGGGTCCGGGGCGGGCTGGGGGCACAGATACGCAGTATTTT. This chain links TRBV5-4 with TRBJ2-3; D tentatively fits TRBD1 or TRBD2 (5 bases each). This CDR3 spans 18 amino acids. Trimming stripped 5 bases from V and 1 base from J, with 23 bases between. The germline V gene encodes CDR1 SGHNT and CDR2 YYREEE (reference sequence).

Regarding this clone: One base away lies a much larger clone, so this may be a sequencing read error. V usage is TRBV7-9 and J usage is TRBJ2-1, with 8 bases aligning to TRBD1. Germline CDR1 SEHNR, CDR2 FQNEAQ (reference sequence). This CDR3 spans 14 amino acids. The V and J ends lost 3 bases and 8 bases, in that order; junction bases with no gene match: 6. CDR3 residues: CASSFGQGGDEQFF. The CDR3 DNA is TGTGCCAGCAGCTTCGGACAGGGTGGCGATGAGCAGTTCTTC.

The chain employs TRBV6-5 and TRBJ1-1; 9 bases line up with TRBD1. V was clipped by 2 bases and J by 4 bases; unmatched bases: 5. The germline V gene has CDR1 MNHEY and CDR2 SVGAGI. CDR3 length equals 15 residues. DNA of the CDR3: TGTGCCAGCAGTTACGCTACAGGGGGCGGCACTGAAGCTTTCTTT. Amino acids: CASSYATGGGTEAFF.

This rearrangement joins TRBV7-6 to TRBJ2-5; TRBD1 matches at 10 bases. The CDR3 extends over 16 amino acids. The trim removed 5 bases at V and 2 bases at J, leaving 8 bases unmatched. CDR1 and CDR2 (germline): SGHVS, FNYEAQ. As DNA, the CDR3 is TGTGCCAGCAGCCCAGGGACAGGGGCTACACAAGAGACCCAGTACTTC. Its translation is CASSPGTGATQETQYF.